Shown below are 24 T cell receptor beta chains from a single sample sequenced in a study of tissue T cells after allogeneic stem cell transplantation. Time point given: mouse harvest day 14 after allogeneic transplant. Each mouse received 10^7 T-cell-depleted marrow cells plus 10^6 splenic CD5+ T cells by tail vein. The protocol was immunoSEQ multiplex PCR, while the TCRdb copy is restricted to in-frame clones and leaves out a portion. Of thousands of clones in the sample, around 35% were seen once. The specimen sequenced was skin. The receptors were sampled from a female BALB/c mouse given C57BL/6 T cells with graft-versus-host disease after an allogeneic hematopoietic cell transplant.

A note on this clone: Any gene name here is a mouse gene name. The read terminates 1 residue before the CDR3 end, so the remaining end is supplied by the germline J gene. The chain is built from TRBV2 and TRBJ1-5; maybe TRBD1 (5 bases). Trimming removed 0 bases at V and 6 bases at J, with 12 bases between. The CDR3 spans 15 residues. Germline V gene sequence: CDR1 LGHNA, CDR2 YSYQKL. The DNA read from the CDR3 is TGTGCCAGCAGCCAAGATCGCCAGGGCGGCCAGGCTCCGCTT. Residues: CASSQDRQGGQAPL. From start to end, the CDR3 is CASSQDRQGGQAPLF.

This clone appeared a few times. The listed genes are named as in mouse. The read gets to within 1 residue of the CDR3 end, and the germline J gene fills in the rest. V gene TRBV23 combines with J gene TRBJ2-7; the D call in the table, TRBD2, was not verified against the DNA. This CDR3 is 15 amino acids long. CDR1 is KGHTA and CDR2 is FQNQQP in the germline V gene. The CDR3: CSSSQSNWGGYEQYF. Incomplete CDR3 DNA: TGCTCCAGCAGTCAATCGAACTGGGGGGGCTATGAACAGTAC.

As for this clone: Mouse gene names apply. The CDR3 end lies 1 residue beyond the end of the read and is filled in from the germline J gene. This chain uses TRBV23 with TRBJ1-1. The CDR3 contains 11 residues. Germline lookup yields CDR1 KGHTA and CDR2 FQNQQP. CDR3 DNA, as far as it was read: TGCTCCAGCAGTCAATGGGGTGAAGTCTTC. Translation: CSSSQWGEVF. The complete CDR3 sequence is CSSSQWGEVFF.

A note on this clone: Gene names are mouse gene names. Coverage ceases 1 residue before the CDR3 finishes, and the germline J gene fills in the end. V is TRBV13-1 and J is TRBJ2-4, with D possibly being TRBD1 (8 bases). CDR3 length equals 16 residues. Between the trimmed V and J ends, which lost 1 base and 0 bases, there was a span of 12 bases. From germline, CDR1 is NSHNY and CDR2 SYGAGN. Incomplete CDR3 DNA: TGTGCCAGCAGTGATAACAGGGGGGGTAGTCAAAACACCTTGTAC. It yields the protein CASSDNRGGSQNTLY. The full CDR3 protein is CASSDNRGGSQNTLYF.

In this sample, this clone turned up a few times. The listed genes are named as in mouse. The read stops 1 residue short of the end of the CDR3; the missing end is completed from the germline J gene. The chain combines TRBV26 with TRBJ2-7, with D unclear. The CDR3 contains 10 residues. Per germline, CDR1 KGHPV and CDR2 FQNQEV (reference sequence). Trimming removed 2 bases from V and 7 bases from J, with 3 bases in between. CDR3 DNA, as far as it was read: TGTGCCAGCAGTCTGAGGGAACAGTAC. It encodes CASSLREQY. The full CDR3 is CASSLREQYF.

Comments on this clone: Gene names refer to mouse genes. The sequenced fragment ends 1 residue before the CDR3 boundary, so the rest is inferred from the germline J gene. The chain joins TRBV26 to TRBJ2-1, with 7 positions matching TRBD1. From germline, CDR1 is KGHPV and CDR2 FQNQEV (reference sequence). The CDR3 spans 14 residues. V shed 4 bases, J shed 6 bases, and the junction held 6 bases outside the gene matches. This CDR3 is CASSPGTVSAEQFF. The DNA read from the CDR3 is TGTGCCAGCAGTCCGGGGACAGTCTCTGCTGAGCAGTTC.

Turning to this clone: Genes and germline come from the mouse. The read terminates 1 residue before the CDR3 end, so the remaining end is supplied by the germline J gene. The rearrangement joins TRBV13-2 to TRBJ2-5, with TRBD2 matching over 8 bases. The CDR3 is 14 amino acids. Germline V lookup: CDR1 NNHNN, CDR2 SYGAGS (reference sequence). With V trimmed by 5 bases and J by 2 bases, 4 bases remained unmatched. The sequenced CDR3 bases are TGTGCCAGCGGCAGACTGGGGATCCAAGACACCCAGTAC. It yields the protein CASGRLGIQDTQY. The entire CDR3 sequence reads CASGRLGIQDTQYF.

By frequency in the sample, this clone is medium-sized (0.01 to 0.1%). The genes are named according to mouse. The read ends 1 residue early relative to the CDR3; the germline J gene fills the gap. The V call is TRBV5, the J call TRBJ1-4; weak D call: TRBD1 (6 bases). The V and J ends lost 1 base and 5 bases respectively, with 8 bases between them. The length of the CDR3 is 14 residues. Per the germline V gene, CDR1 is LGHNA and CDR2 is YNLKQL (reference sequence). Partial CDR3 DNA: TGTGCCAGCAGCCAAGGGACAGCTAACGAAAGATTATTT. As protein: CASSQGTANERLF. The full CDR3 sequence reads CASSQGTANERLFF.

On this clone: Mouse germline and gene names are used. With the read ending 1 residue before the CDR3 end, the germline J gene is used to fill in that end. The chain joins TRBV19 to TRBJ2-2, with D possibly TRBD1 on 6 matching bases. Looked up from germline, CDR1 is FNHDT and CDR2 is SITEND (reference sequence). The CDR3 length is 16 residues. The V gene lost 3 bases and the J gene lost 0 bases, with 12 bases spanning the gap. CDR3 bases read: TGTGCCAGCAGTAGTCCCGGGACATCAAACACCGGGCAGCTCTAC. Its protein is CASSSPGTSNTGQLY. The CDR3 in full is CASSSPGTSNTGQLYF.

This clone showed up just a few times. Mouse names are used for the genes. The read ends 1 residue shy of where the CDR3 ends; the end is completed using the germline J gene. The J gene is TRBJ2-4, the V gene TRBV3; D is possibly TRBD1 (5 bases). This CDR3 is 14 amino acids long. The V end was cut by 4 bases, the J end by 0 bases, with 8 bases between. Germline V CDR1 and CDR2: SNHLY, FYNGKV (reference sequence). CDR3 in amino acids: CASSSDTSQNTLYF. The sequenced part of the CDR3 DNA is TGTGCCAGCAGCTCGGACACTAGTCAAAACACCTTGTAC.

With regard to this clone: The genes are named according to mouse. The CDR3 end falls 1 residue outside the read, so it is completed with the germline J gene. V gene TRBV23 combines with J gene TRBJ2-5; TRBD1 is taken as the D call from the table, unchecked against the DNA. Germline assignment: CDR1 KGHTA and CDR2 FQNQQP. The CDR3 has 13 amino acids. Partial CDR3 DNA: TGCTCCAGCAGCCCTACAGGGGAAGACACCCAGTAC. This gives the protein CSSSPTGEDTQY. The complete CDR3 sequence is CSSSPTGEDTQYF.

This clone is medium-sized within its sample. Here the gene names and germline are mouse. From the germline J gene comes the end of the CDR3, since the read stops 1 residue before it. V gene TRBV26 combines with J gene TRBJ2-7; D gene uncertain. The CDR3 runs to 13 residues. The ends were cut back, 3 bases at V and 0 bases at J, with 6 bases in the middle. The germline V gene encodes CDR1 KGHPV and CDR2 FQNQEV (reference sequence). This chain's CDR3 is CASSLKSSYEQYF. CDR3 DNA, as far as it was read: TGTGCCAGCAGTCTAAAGAGCTCCTATGAACAGTAC.

This clone was picked up a small number of times. Gene names denote mouse genes. The missing CDR3 end, 1 residue past where the read stops, is filled in from the germline J gene. This chain uses TRBV16 with TRBJ2-7; the match to TRBD2 covers 7 bases. CDR3 length equals 14 residues. The germline CDR1 and CDR2 sequences are SGHSA and FRNQAP. The ends lost 4 bases at V and 1 base at J; junction bases unmatched: 4. The CDR3 reads CASSSYGGSYEQYF. The CDR3 DNA, read in part, is TGTGCAAGCAGCTCGTATGGGGGGTCCTATGAACAGTAC. Full variable domain (rest looked up from reference TRBV16 and TRBJ2-7): NAGVIQTPRHKVTGKGQEATLWCEPISGHSAVFWYRQTIVQGLEFLTYFRNQAPIDDSGMPKERFSAQMPNQSHSTLKIQSTQPQDSAVYLCASSSYGGSYEQYFGPGTRLTVL.

About this clone: The listed genes are named as in mouse. The CDR3 is cut off 1 residue early in the read; its end comes from the germline J gene. The V gene is TRBV4, the J gene TRBJ2-7; 11 nucleotides agree with TRBD2. The CDR3 has 14 amino acids. Germline V gene data show CDR1 as LGHDT and CDR2 as YNNKQL (reference sequence). V lost 4 bases, J lost 3 bases, and 2 bases stayed unmatched. The part of the CDR3 DNA that was read is TGTGCCAGCAGCTTCGGGACTGGGGGCTATGAACAGTAC. Its translation is CASSFGTGGYEQY. The whole CDR3 region reads CASSFGTGGYEQYF.

Notes on this clone: Mouse names are used for the genes. From the germline J gene comes the end of the CDR3, since the read stops 1 residue before it. The chain combines TRBV26 with TRBJ1-4; 7 nucleotides agree with TRBD1. The CDR3 contains 14 residues. Germline-derived CDR1 and CDR2 are KGHPV and FQNQEV (reference sequence). The trim removed 2 bases at V and 3 bases at J, leaving 0 bases unmatched. The CDR3 DNA, read in part, is TGTGCCAGCAGTCTGGGGACAGCCAACGAAAGATTATTT. The encoded protein is CASSLGTANERLF. The whole CDR3 protein is CASSLGTANERLFF. Drawing the rest from reference TRBV26 and TRBJ1-4, the complete variable domain is NSKVIQTPRYLVKGQGQKAKMRCIPEKGHPVVFWYQQNKNNEFKFLINFQNQEVLQQIDMTEKRFSAECPSNSPCSLEIQSSEAGDSALYLCASSLGTANERLFFGHGTKLSVL.

By share, this clone counts as medium-sized. Gene names follow the mouse nomenclature. The read is 1 residue too short to cover the CDR3 end, so that end is filled in from the germline J gene. The V call is TRBV26, the J call TRBJ2-1; D not certain. The V and J ends lost 6 bases and 5 bases respectively, with 5 bases between them. CDR3 length: 11 residues. CDR1 and CDR2 (germline): KGHPV, FQNQEV (reference sequence). CDR3 DNA, as far as it was read: TGTGCCAGCAGCCCCGATGCTGAGCAGTTC. This sequence encodes CASSPDAEQF. The complete CDR3 protein is CASSPDAEQFF.

This clone is classed as medium-sized. Gene names and germline match the mouse. The CDR3 end lies 1 residue beyond the end of the read and is filled in from the germline J gene. This rearrangement joins TRBV26 to TRBJ2-2; 10 nucleotides line up with TRBD1. Germline CDR1 KGHPV, CDR2 FQNQEV (reference sequence). This CDR3 has 14 amino acids. V dropped 9 bases and J dropped 0; count of bases not matched to a gene: 1. The CDR3 loop reads CASGQGANTGQLYF. The covered CDR3 bases are TGTGCCAGTGGACAGGGGGCAAACACCGGGCAGCTCTAC.

This clone was counted only a few times. Germline and genes here are mouse. The read gets to within 1 residue of the CDR3 end, and the germline J gene fills in the rest. J is TRBJ2-7 and V is TRBV12-1, with D perhaps matching TRBD2 (5 bases). The V gene lost 4 bases and the J gene lost 7 bases, with 10 bases spanning the gap. This CDR3 comprises 11 residues. CDR1 and CDR2 from the germline V gene are SGHSN and HYEKVE. Partial CDR3 DNA: TGTGCCAGCTCCCTTGGGGAAGAACAGTAC. Its translation: CASSLGEEQY. In full, the CDR3 reads CASSLGEEQYF.

On this clone: These gene names are mouse names. The sequenced fragment ends 1 residue before the CDR3 boundary, so the rest is inferred from the germline J gene. Within the sample, other DNA sequences also encode this same CDR3. The chain links TRBV4 to TRBJ2-7; 12 bases fit TRBD2. The CDR3 totals 14 residues. V was pared by 6 bases and J by 4 bases, with 4 bases of the junction left unmatched. The V gene's germline CDR1 is LGHDT and CDR2 YNNKQL (reference sequence). This chain's CDR3 is CASSPGTGGYEQYF. The covered CDR3 bases are TGTGCCAGCAGTCCCGGGACTGGGGGGTATGAACAGTAC.

This clone counts as large. Gene names are the mouse ones. The CDR3 goes on 1 residue after the read ends, and that part is filled in from the germline J gene. The V call is TRBV1, the J call TRBJ2-1, with unresolved D. The CDR3 covers 11 residues. V was clipped by 0 bases and J by 8 bases, with 2 bases between them. The germline gives CDR1 NSQYPW, CDR2 LRSPGD (reference sequence). The CDR3 DNA, read in part, is TGCACCTGCAGTGCAGATTCTGAGCAGTTC. Encoded protein: CTCSADSEQF. In full, the CDR3 reads CTCSADSEQFF.

This clone was counted between two and nine times. Mouse names are used for the genes. Coverage ceases 1 residue before the CDR3 finishes, and the germline J gene fills in the end. The chain joins TRBV13-1 to TRBJ2-1; TRBD1 agrees at 9 bases. In germline, CDR1 is NSHNY, CDR2 SYGAGN. The CDR3 spans 14 residues. V shed 2 bases and J 4 bases; nucleotides not matched to a gene: 1. CDR3 amino acids: CASSEGQGYAEQFF. Partial CDR3 DNA: TGTGCCAGCAGTGAGGGACAGGGTTATGCTGAGCAGTTC.

A remark on this clone: Mouse names are used for the genes. The read terminates 1 residue before the CDR3 end, so the remaining end is supplied by the germline J gene. The V and J genes are TRBV16 and TRBJ2-5; no definite D call. This CDR3 contains 14 residues. V lost 0 bases to trimming and J lost 5 bases, with 9 bases between them. Germline CDR1 SGHSA, CDR2 FRNQAP. The CDR3 loop is CASSLDGGRDTQYF. The sequenced CDR3 bases are TGTGCAAGCAGCTTAGATGGAGGGCGAGACACCCAGTAC.

A remark on this clone: Mouse gene names and germline throughout. Read sequence stops 1 residue before the CDR3 end, and the germline J gene provides the missing end. This chain joins TRBV26 and TRBJ1-3, with TRBD1 as a possible D gene (5 bases). CDR1 is KGHPV, CDR2 FQNQEV, per germline (reference sequence). The CDR3 is made up of 15 amino acids. V gave up 0 bases and J gave up 4 bases, with 10 bases separating them. The CDR3 loop reads CASSLSGALGNTLYF. The sequenced CDR3 bases are TGTGCCAGCAGTCTGTCAGGGGCGCTCGGAAATACGCTCTAT.

Turning to this clone: The genes and germline here are from mouse. The CDR3 extends 1 residue past the end of the read, so its final part is completed from the germline J gene. The chain is built from TRBV19 and TRBJ2-5; no firm D call. Germline lookup yields CDR1 FNHDT and CDR2 SITEND (reference sequence). The CDR3 has 12 residues. The ends were cut back, 2 bases at V and 2 bases at J, with 3 bases in the middle. The sequenced part of the CDR3 DNA is TGTGCCAGCAGTATGGGCCAAGACACCCAGTAC. Protein product: CASSMGQDTQY. The CDR3 reads in full as CASSMGQDTQYF.